The clone carrying this T cell receptor (beta chain) was seen a single time. Libraries were prepared by immunoSEQ multiplex PCR; TCRdb keeps only in-frame clonotypes and omits some of them. Of around 450,000 clones in the sample, 87% were seen once. V lost 6 bases to trimming and J lost 7 bases; unmatched junction nucleotides: 16. The CDR3 spans 16 residues. Per the germline V gene, CDR1 is SGHTA and CDR2 is FQGNSA. In assigning cohorts, the study relied on participant-reported clinical history. The record originates from a study of blood T cell repertoires in COVID-19. Overall study context: Both acute and convalescent COVID-19 samples were obtained from the United States, Italy and Spain.

Material for sequencing was PBMCs or T cells enriched from blood (not recorded which). The source is a young woman with acute COVID-19. This rearrangement joins TRBV7-2 to TRBJ2-5; 8 nucleotides match TRBD2. The CDR3 region is CASRLSGNWGEGTQYF. CDR3 bases: TGTGCCAGCAGACTTAGCGGGAATTGGGGGGAGGGGACCCAGTACTTC.